This T cell receptor beta chain came from a study of identical twins (dated by TCRdb to the mid-2010s). Notes on the research overall: The study deep-sequenced TCR alpha and beta repertoires from monozygotic twins, unrelated adults of various ages and cord blood to test whether fetal clonotypes persist. To rule out contamination, the twin experiments were replicated at different times with different library preparation protocols.

Every donor was a healthy Caucasian. Three pairs of female monozygotic twins, all aged about 18 to 30 years, made up the twin cohort. Miltenyi CD45RO+ enrichment and human naive T-cell isolation kits were used to isolate memory (CD45RO+) and naive T cells from PBMC. This clonotype has ten or more counts. It has no known antigen specificity. No base qualities exist here, and no much larger clone lies one base off it. The library came from 5' RACE. TCRdb lists the instrument as Illumina HiSeq 2000. A universal primer binding site was added through template switching, and the final cDNA carried a unique molecular identifier so that TCR cDNA molecules could be counted accurately. First-strand cDNA for TCR alpha and beta chains was synthesized from specific primers in the conserved constant-segment region. To control for contamination, each cDNA library was double barcoded with a SMART-Mk sample barcode plus Illumina barcodes. TruSeq adapter sequences along with Illumina sample barcodes were introduced in two successive PCR steps. The TCR alpha and beta cDNA libraries were sequenced on the Illumina HiSeq platform using custom primers. In the authors' own workflow: Raw reads were processed with MiGEC to extract unique molecular identifiers, and MiXCR was used to determine CDR3 positions. For each individual, recombination models were inferred using an EM algorithm with the repgenHMM and IGoR tools. Shared clonotypes were analyzed with the tcR package in R, and sharing was normalized by the product of cloneset sizes. To study raw recombination free of thymic and clonal selection effects, out-of-frame nonproductive sequences were analyzed. The raw public reads went through TCRdb reprocessing: fastp at Q25, MiXCR clone calling, in-frame beta chains kept. CDR3 protein sequences are deduplicated, and each keeps its most common genes and DNA. The V and J calls reflect TCRdb's pipeline rather than the authors' work. The sample records approximately 220,000 distinct CDR3 sequences, around 8.1% of which are singletons. Approximately 2% of the sample rests with the top ten.

The CDR3 covers 15 residues, taking in both the cysteine and the phenylalanine. Of the read, only the CDR3 DNA is kept; its 45 bases are in frame from base 1. Relative to germline, V is 3 bases shorter and J is 0 bases shorter, with 11 bases between their ends. Study-wide conclusions, independent of this receptor: Fewer insertions were carried by abundant cord blood beta clonotypes; a weaker similar trend was observed in young adult naive repertoires, while no such trend was observed in memory repertoires. Because the same donors could not be followed over many years, conclusions were based on cross-sectional statistical analysis. Compared with coincidental sharing between unrelated individuals, out-of-frame TCR alpha sequences shared between twins showed an excess of sequences with low generation probability. Invariant T cells such as MAIT and iNKT could partly confound zero-insertion analyses, although diverse VJ usage argued against such confounding for most clonotypes. In beta out-of-frame sequences, excess twin sharing was weaker, because having fewer shared sequences lowered the signal-to-noise ratio. In monozygotic twins, out-of-frame TCR alpha sharing was systematically underestimated by recombination models, although the models agreed with sharing between unrelated individuals.

This same sample was also part of a study on yellow fever vaccine responses in identical twins. As that second paper reports: The authors reported that the T cell response to vaccination in identical twins appeared partly convergent and partly personalized. The study precisely tracked vaccine-responding T cell clones in identical twins.

The receptor's source is a woman aged 18-29 years in good health. The specimen was memory (CD45RO+) T cells sorted from blood. According to the study, the label for this sample's cell subset or site signals: CD45RO+ enriched T cells. The V and J segments used are TRBV12-3 or TRBV12-4 and TRBJ2-5, with the D gene uncertain. The CDR3 reads as follows: CASSFLEPYQETQYF. The DNA sequence reads TGTGCCAGCAGTTTTCTGGAACCGTACCAAGAGACCCAGTACTTC.